This TCR beta chain was captured in a study of blood T cell repertoires in COVID-19. Study in general: Samples came from the United States, Italy and Spain, spanning acute and convalescent COVID-19. T cells, B-cell-depleted T cells, or PBMCs supplied cDNA or gDNA.

Original analysis: Reference gene primer amplification gave nucleated cell count estimates. Using immunoSEQ multiplex PCR, the repertoire was profiled, and TCRdb retains in-frame clones only, with some absent. V, J and clone size are taken as reported in that table, and D and trimming were inferred from the DNA itself. The sample records fewer than 85,000 clones, under 80% being singletons. Trimming removed 4 bases at V and 12 bases at J, with 14 bases between. Germline CDR1 SGHDT, CDR2 YYEEEE. The CDR3 sequence is 12 residues long. This receptor was identified in a human donor with acute or convalescent COVID-19. The donor label of this sample is uncertain. The sample taken for sequencing was peripheral blood. The chain joins TRBV5-6 to TRBJ2-1; D might be TRBD2 (5 bases). The CDR3 loop is CASSPDLEGQFF. The CDR3 DNA is TGTGCCAGCAGCCCCGACCTAGAGGGGCAGTTCTTC.